These 13 T cell receptor beta chains originate from one sample sequenced in a study of human T cells and chemical hapten exposure. TCRdb ran MiXCR on the RACE reads and lists one entry per CDR3 protein. The sample lists about 50,000 distinct CDR3 sequences, more than 9% seen once, with approximately 9.7% in the top ten. The time point: pre-sensitization, week 0. Stated treatment: therapeutic diphenylcyclopropenone sensitization with weekly scalp DPC. RNA extraction used unfractionated whole blood as the source of total RNA. The starting material was whole blood, obtained in connection with sensitization to the hapten diphenylcyclopropenone (DPC). These receptors originate from a woman in her 30s with alopecia areata. Some clones in this sample may be carry-over from other donors' samples.

This clonotype showed up many times. The rearrangement links TRBV29-1 to TRBJ2-7; the D is unclear. From germline, CDR1 is SQVTM and CDR2 ANQGSEA. V dropped 2 bases and J dropped 4 bases, with 6 bases sitting between them. The CDR3 loop spans 11 amino acids. CDR3 in DNA: TGCAGCGTTGAAATGGCGTACGAGCAGTACTTC. Translated, it gives CSVEMAYEQYF.

V gene TRBV12-3 or TRBV12-4 combines with J gene TRBJ1-6; no clear D gene. CDR3 length equals 13 residues. Trimming left V 1 base short and J 9 bases short, with 7 bases between. The CDR3 region is CASSLGRVSPLHF. CDR3 DNA: TGTGCCAGCAGTTTAGGGAGGGTTTCACCCCTCCACTTT.

This clonotype has just a few counts. This chain uses TRBV6-2 or TRBV6-3 with TRBJ2-1, with 14 bases aligning to TRBD2. Germline CDR1 reads MNHEY; CDR2 reads SVGEGT. This CDR3 region has 15 residues. Germline trimming cut 2 bases from V and 12 bases from J; bases unmatched to any gene: 6. CDR3 DNA: TGTGCCAGCAGTTACCCGAGGACTAGCGGGGGGCGGCAGTTCTTC. It specifies CASSYPRTSGGRQFF.

This chain uses TRBV6-2 or TRBV6-3 with TRBJ1-5; 9 nucleotides agree with TRBD1. Germline V lookup: CDR1 MNHEY, CDR2 SVGEGT. The CDR3 covers 15 residues. V lost 5 bases, J lost 2 bases, and 4 bases stayed unmatched. CDR3 region: CASSLRTGGNQPQHF. The CDR3 nucleotides read TGTGCCAGCAGTCTCCGGACAGGGGGCAATCAGCCCCAGCATTTT.

The rearrangement joins TRBV28 to TRBJ2-1; 9 nucleotides match TRBD2. J was trimmed by 8 bases and V by 5 bases; bases with no gene match: 10. The length of the CDR3 is 15 residues. The germline V gene encodes CDR1 MDHEN and CDR2 SYDVKM. The CDR3 protein is CASSRTGTSFDEQFF. The CDR3 DNA sequence: TGTGCCAGCAGTAGAACCGGGACTAGCTTCGATGAGCAGTTCTTC.

There are a few counts of this clonotype. This chain uses TRBV10-3 with TRBJ2-7; possibly TRBD1 for D (6 bases). This CDR3 spans 14 amino acids. V gave up 2 bases and J gave up 6 bases, with 14 bases separating them. Germline CDR1 and CDR2: ENHRY and SYGVKD. The CDR3 region is CAISENQGIFEQYF. The DNA of the CDR3 is TGTGCCATCAGTGAGAATCAGGGGATATTCGAGCAGTACTTC.

The chain combines TRBV6-2 or TRBV6-3 with TRBJ1-2; D unclear. V lost 7 bases and J 3 bases, leaving 24 bases between the germline ends. The CDR3 extends over 17 amino acids. Germline V lookup: CDR1 MNHEY, CDR2 SVGEGT. The CDR3 bases are TGTGCCAGCACCTTCCCGATAACGTCAGACCCATACTATGGCTACACCTTC. Translated: CASTFPITSDPYYGYTF.

The chain carries TRBV2 and TRBJ2-7; TRBD1 or TRBD2 may be the D gene (6 bases each). V dropped 4 bases and J dropped 6 bases, with 16 bases sitting between them. Germline V gene data show CDR1 as SNHLY and CDR2 as FYNNEI. This CDR3 region has 14 residues. Written as DNA, the CDR3 is TGTGCCAGCAGTGCGGCGCTGAGGGGGGTCGAGCAGTACTTC. It encodes CASSAALRGVEQYF.

This clonotype was observed many times. V gene TRBV12-3 or TRBV12-4 combines with J gene TRBJ1-1; D gene ambiguous. This CDR3 contains 13 residues. Deletions cut 3 bases from V and 0 bases from J, with 5 bases between. CDR3 loop: CASSLMVNTEAFF. The DNA of the CDR3 is TGTGCCAGCAGTTTGATGGTGAACACTGAAGCTTTCTTT.

There are many counts of this clonotype. The V gene is TRBV20-1, the J gene TRBJ2-3, with D possibly being TRBD1 or TRBD2 (5 bases each). This CDR3 contains 15 residues. V lost 2 bases, J lost 0 bases, and 12 bases lay in between. Germline V gene sequence: CDR1 DFQATT, CDR2 SNEGSKA (reference sequence). The CDR3 reads CSARTPGTSTDTQYF. Written as DNA, the CDR3 is TGCAGTGCTAGAACGCCCGGGACGAGCACAGATACGCAGTATTTT.

The rearrangement links TRBV4-3 to TRBJ1-5; the D is unclear. CDR1 LGHNA and CDR2 YSLEER come from the germline V gene. Trimming removed 4 bases at V and 3 bases at J, with 7 bases between. The CDR3 spans 13 residues. The CDR3 coding sequence is TGCGCCAGCAGCCGAGATTTCAATCAGCCCCAGCATTTT. Its protein product is CASSRDFNQPQHF.

This rearrangement joins TRBV2 to TRBJ2-7, with 7 bases matching TRBD1. V dropped 6 bases and J dropped 6; count of bases not matched to a gene: 11. Germline-derived CDR1 and CDR2 are SNHLY and FYNNEI. The CDR3 has 14 residues. The CDR3 loop reads CASRSGTAFGEQYF. For the CDR3, the DNA is TGTGCCAGCAGGTCAGGGACAGCCTTCGGCGAGCAGTACTTC. The full variable domain, in which reference TRBV2 and TRBJ2-7 provide the parts outside the CDR3, is EPEVTQTPSHQVTQMGQEVILRCVPISNHLYFYWYRQILGQKVEFLVSFYNNEISEKSEIFDDQFSVERPDGSNFTLKIRSTKLEDSAMYFCASRSGTAFGEQYFGPGTRLTVT.

This chain joins TRBV28 and TRBJ1-1; tentative D call: TRBD1 (6 bases). Germline CDR1 and CDR2: MDHEN and SYDVKM. CDR3 length equals 15 residues. Trimming shortened V by 3 bases and J by 5 bases, and 16 bases separated the two germline ends. The DNA of the CDR3 is TGTGCCAGCAGTTTCGTGAGGGGGGGATTAACTGAAGCTTTCTTT. It is translated as CASSFVRGGLTEAFF.